This entry describes one TCR beta chain. Its antigen remains undetermined. Base-call qualities are not available, and no considerably larger clone is one nucleotide away. A patient counted as having stable Graves' hyperthyroidism if no progression to ophthalmopathy occurred over 18 months of follow-up. Hyperthyroidism patients were newly diagnosed, had a disease duration of under 2 months, and were aged 18 to 65 years. Any patient with an uncontrolled infection, another autoimmune disease, pregnancy or lactation was excluded. Clinical symptoms, serum thyroxine and TRAb, thyroid ultrasound, and orbital computed tomography formed the basis for the diagnoses. Ficoll-Paque density gradient centrifugation was used to isolate PBMCs from approximately 10 ml of fresh peripheral blood. Total RNA was extracted using Trizol reagent, and RNA quality was assessed on an Agilent 2100 Bioanalyzer. The TCR beta CDR3 regions were amplified from RNA transcripts. The first round of RT-PCR for the TCR CDR3 was performed with the HTBI primer set and the Qiagen OneStep RT-PCR kit. Libraries were constructed in a second round of multiplex PCR, after which size selection and purification were performed. Libraries were sequenced paired-end with 100 bp reads on an Illumina HiSeq2000. The paper's data handling went like this. SOAPnuke was used to process the raw data, with reads discarded if the reads contained adapters or uncalled bases, had a mean Phred below 15, or lacked an exact constant-primer or identifier match. COPE v1.2.5 was used to merge high-quality paired reads, and clonotypes were defined as unique nucleotide sequences. MiTCR v1.1 was used to align clonotypes to the IMGT TRBV, TRBD and TRBJ reference segments. Only V-J combinations with frequency above 0.0001, covering 99% to 99.2% of repertoires, were analysed. A TCS score was defined as the ratio of F50 (clonal expansion) to E x V (chaos), with BLOSUM62-based TCRdist applied between CDR3 peptides within each V-J. Welch's t-statistics and random forest reduced roughly 530 V-J features to some 14, which were used in a naive Bayes classifier (R e1071). The public reads were quality trimmed at Q25 with fastp and then assembled into clones with MiXCR by TCRdb, keeping productive beta chains. Rows are combined by CDR3 protein, so each entry shows the most common genes and DNA. The V and J calls come from TCRdb's annotation, not from the publication. The sample data list more than 500,000 distinct CDR3 sequences, and 15% to 20% of these were observed just once. Of the sample, over 3.5% falls within the top ten clones.

A distance of 12 bases separates the germline ends of V and J, which lose 2 bases and 8 bases respectively. From a lookup of the germline V gene, CDR1 and CDR2 are MNHNS and SASEGT. The CDR3 runs 14 amino acids, cysteine and phenylalanine included. CDR3 DNA is the only sequence kept; it has 42 bases, read in frame from the first base. The data are from a study of T cells in Graves' hyperthyroidism and ophthalmopathy (dated by TCRdb to between 2018 and 2021). A note on the overall study: Peripheral blood samples were taken at initial diagnosis, before any treatment was given. TCR V-J signatures able to tell the groups apart were searched for in a discovery cohort of approximately 95 patients, of whom more than 40 had Graves' ophthalmopathy and more than 55 had stable Graves' hyperthyroidism. Prospective prediction of ophthalmopathy was tested in an independent validation cohort consisting of some 20 hyperthyroidism patients and some 16 patients who later progressed to ophthalmopathy. The 85 to 100 discovery patients were randomly split 7:3 into training and test sets. Thyroid tissue and blood T-cell repertoires from roughly six Graves' hyperthyroidism patients were also compared in the study. After sampling, hyperthyroidism patients received methimazole starting at 30 mg daily, and ophthalmopathy patients received high-dose intravenous methylprednisolone. TCR Vbeta CDR3 sequencing of some 140 peripheral blood samples (more than 40 ophthalmopathy, about 75 hyperthyroidism and approximately 17 progressor patients) is reported in the paper. Paper-wide results and their limitations: Blood samples also contained most of the expanded thyroid clonotypes (frequency above 0.001), which suggests that blood repertoires may reflect thyroid immune responses. In validation, the model predicted progression to ophthalmopathy a median of about 6.8 months before onset, with 65% to 71% sensitivity and around 76% specificity. No statistical method was used to set the sample size in advance, and investigators knew the group allocation. A 13 V-J signature model separated ophthalmopathy from stable hyperthyroidism, with approximately 86% sensitivity and roughly 81% specificity in cross-validation and 80%/75% in testing.

Material: blood. This chain joins TRBV6-1 to TRBJ1-4; the D gene is perhaps TRBD1, on 5 matching bases. The sequence was obtained from a woman younger than 45 with Graves' hyperthyroidism. The CDR3 amino acid sequence is: CASSEPGYWEKLFF. The sequenced DNA: TGTGCCAGCAGTGAACCAGGGTATTGGGAAAAACTGTTTTTT.